This TCR beta chain was sequenced during a study of early T cells in non-severe SARS-CoV-2 infection. Looking at the study overall: RNA in bulk from unsorted whole blood was sequenced, and chains were unpaired.

Study results and caveats: There was a bias toward anti-spike CD8 responses in VDJdb matching, which missed private and CD4 specificities.

This clonotype was seen ten or more times. Its antigen remains unidentified. cDNA molecules, individually, were tagged with unique molecular identifiers. Via MiXCR, TCRdb re-called the 5' RACE reads, giving one row per CDR3 protein. The sample lists some 36,000 distinct CDR3 sequences; 6.8% were seen once. The clonotype was recovered from an adult who was a healthcare worker with PCR-confirmed SARS-CoV-2 infection or an uninfected control (not recorded which). The sample consisted of whole blood, taken at baseline.

CDR3 sequence: CASSLGDPVDTQYF. The CDR3 DNA sequence: TGTGCCAGCAGCTTGGGGGATCCCGTAGATACGCAGTATTTT. V is TRBV7-9 and J is TRBJ2-3; either TRBD1 or TRBD2 may fit D (5 bases each). Germline CDR1 and CDR2: SEHNR and FQNEAQ (reference sequence). V lost 3 bases and J 5 bases, leaving 12 bases between the germline ends. The CDR3 is 14 amino acids.